The clone carrying this T cell receptor (beta chain) was counted only a few times. Regarding time point: healthy volunteer bleed at 6 weeks. Researchers extracted total RNA from unfractionated whole blood. The CDR3 length is 15 residues. V was pared by 5 bases and J by 2 bases, with 16 bases between. TCRdb re-analysed the RACE reads in MiXCR, keeping a single row per CDR3 protein. The sample lists around 80,000 distinct CDR3 sequences; about 8.7% were seen once. This record comes from a study of human T cells and chemical hapten exposure. This sequence was found in a male donor in good health. Some clones in this sample may be carry-over from other donors' samples. The chain has TRBV12-3 or TRBV12-4 and TRBJ2-7; D may correspond to TRBD1 or TRBD2 (7 bases each). Input material: whole blood. CDR3: CASSTPGGGAYEQYF. In DNA, the CDR3 is TGTGCCAGCAGTACACCAGGGGGGGGGGCCTACGAGCAGTACTTC.